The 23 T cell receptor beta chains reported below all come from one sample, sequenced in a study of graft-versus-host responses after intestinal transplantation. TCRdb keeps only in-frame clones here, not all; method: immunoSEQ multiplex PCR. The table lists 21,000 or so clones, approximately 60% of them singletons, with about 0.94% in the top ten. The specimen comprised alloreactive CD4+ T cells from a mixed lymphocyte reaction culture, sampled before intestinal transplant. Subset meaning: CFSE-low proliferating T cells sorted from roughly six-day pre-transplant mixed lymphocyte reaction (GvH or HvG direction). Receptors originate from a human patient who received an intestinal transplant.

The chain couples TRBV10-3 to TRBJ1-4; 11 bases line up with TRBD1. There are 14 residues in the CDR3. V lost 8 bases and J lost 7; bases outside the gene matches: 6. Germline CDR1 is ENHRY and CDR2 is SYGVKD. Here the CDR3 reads CAIGRTGGSEKLFF. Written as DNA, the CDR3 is TGTGCCATCGGGAGGACAGGGGGCTCTGAAAAACTGTTTTTT.

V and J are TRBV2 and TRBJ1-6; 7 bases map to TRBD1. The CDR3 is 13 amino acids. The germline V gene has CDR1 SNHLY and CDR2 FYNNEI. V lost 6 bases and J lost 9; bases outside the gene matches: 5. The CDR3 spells CASRPDRSSPLHF. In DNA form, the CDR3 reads TGTGCCAGCAGACCGGACAGGAGTTCACCCCTCCACTTT.

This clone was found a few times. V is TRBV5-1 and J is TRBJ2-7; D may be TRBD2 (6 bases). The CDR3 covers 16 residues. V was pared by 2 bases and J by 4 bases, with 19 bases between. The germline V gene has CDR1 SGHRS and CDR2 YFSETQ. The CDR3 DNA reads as TGCGCCAGCAGCTTTACGCCCGGGACTTCGGATTACGAGCAGTACTTC. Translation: CASSFTPGTSDYEQYF.

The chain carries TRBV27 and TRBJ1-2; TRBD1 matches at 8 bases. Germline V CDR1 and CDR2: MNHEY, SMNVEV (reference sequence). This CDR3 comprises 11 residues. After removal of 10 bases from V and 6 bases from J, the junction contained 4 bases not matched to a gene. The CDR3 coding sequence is TGTGCCATTACGACAGGGGATGGCTACACCTTC. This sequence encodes CAITTGDGYTF.

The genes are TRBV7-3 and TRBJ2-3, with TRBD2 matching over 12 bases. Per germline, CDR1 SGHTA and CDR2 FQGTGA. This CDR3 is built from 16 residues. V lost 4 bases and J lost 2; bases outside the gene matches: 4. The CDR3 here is CASSSGLAGPTDTQYF. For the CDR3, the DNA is TGTGCCAGCAGCTCAGGACTAGCGGGACCCACAGATACGCAGTATTTT.

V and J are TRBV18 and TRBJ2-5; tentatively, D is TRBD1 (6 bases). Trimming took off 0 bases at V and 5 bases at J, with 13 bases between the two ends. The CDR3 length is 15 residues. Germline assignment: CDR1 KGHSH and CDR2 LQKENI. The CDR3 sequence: CASSPPQGPQETQYF. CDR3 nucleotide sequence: TGTGCCAGCTCACCACCACAGGGACCCCAGGAGACCCAGTACTTC. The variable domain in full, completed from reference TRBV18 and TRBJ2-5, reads NAGVMQNPRHLVRRRGQEARLRCSPMKGHSHVYWYRQLPEEGLKFMVYLQKENIIDESGMPKERFSAEFPKEGPSILRIQQVVRGDSAAYFCASSPPQGPQETQYFGPGTRLLVL.

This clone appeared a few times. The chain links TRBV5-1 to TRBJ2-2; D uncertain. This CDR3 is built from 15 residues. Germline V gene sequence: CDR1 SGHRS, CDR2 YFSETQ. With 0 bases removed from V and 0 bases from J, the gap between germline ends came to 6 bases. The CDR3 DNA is TGCGCCAGCAGCTTGGGACACGCGAACACCGGGGAGCTGTTTTTT. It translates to CASSLGHANTGELFF.

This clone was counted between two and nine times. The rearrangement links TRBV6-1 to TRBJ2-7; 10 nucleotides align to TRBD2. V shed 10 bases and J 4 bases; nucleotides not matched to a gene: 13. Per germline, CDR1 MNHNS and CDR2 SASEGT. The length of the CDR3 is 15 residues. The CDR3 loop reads CATFPMGLARYEQYF. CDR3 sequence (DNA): TGTGCCACGTTCCCTATGGGACTAGCGCGGTACGAGCAGTACTTC.

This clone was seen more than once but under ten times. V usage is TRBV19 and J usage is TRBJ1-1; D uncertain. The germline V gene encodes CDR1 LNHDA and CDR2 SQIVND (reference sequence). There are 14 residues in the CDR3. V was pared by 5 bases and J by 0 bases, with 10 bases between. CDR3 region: CASSPIQMNTEAFF. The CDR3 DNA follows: TGTGCCAGTAGTCCGATACAGATGAACACTGAAGCTTTCTTT.

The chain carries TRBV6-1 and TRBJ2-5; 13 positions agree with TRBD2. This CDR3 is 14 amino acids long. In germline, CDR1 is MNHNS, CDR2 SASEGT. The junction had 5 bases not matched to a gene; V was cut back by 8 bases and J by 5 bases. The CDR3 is CASRTSGGPETQYF. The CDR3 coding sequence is TGTGCCAGCCGGACTAGCGGGGGTCCGGAGACCCAGTACTTC.

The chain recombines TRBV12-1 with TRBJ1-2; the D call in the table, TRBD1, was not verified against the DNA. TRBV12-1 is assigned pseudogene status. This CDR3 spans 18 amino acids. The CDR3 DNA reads TGTGCCAGCAGCCCTCGTTACAGGGGGCCTTCTTCTAACTATGGCTACACCTTC. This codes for CASSPRYRGPSSNYGYTF.

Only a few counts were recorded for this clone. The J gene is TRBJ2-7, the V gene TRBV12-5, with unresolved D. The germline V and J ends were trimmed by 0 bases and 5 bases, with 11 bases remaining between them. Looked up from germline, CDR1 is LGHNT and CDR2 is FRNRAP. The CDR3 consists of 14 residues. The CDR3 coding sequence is TGTGCTAGTGGTTTGGTAGCGCCAATGAACGAGCAGTACTTC. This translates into CASGLVAPMNEQYF.

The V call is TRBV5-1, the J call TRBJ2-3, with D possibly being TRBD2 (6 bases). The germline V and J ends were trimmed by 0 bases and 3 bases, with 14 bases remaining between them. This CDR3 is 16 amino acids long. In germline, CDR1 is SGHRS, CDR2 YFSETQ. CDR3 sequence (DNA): TGCGCCAGCAGCTTGGGACTAGTTAGTGAGACAGATACGCAGTATTTT. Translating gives CASSLGLVSETDTQYF.

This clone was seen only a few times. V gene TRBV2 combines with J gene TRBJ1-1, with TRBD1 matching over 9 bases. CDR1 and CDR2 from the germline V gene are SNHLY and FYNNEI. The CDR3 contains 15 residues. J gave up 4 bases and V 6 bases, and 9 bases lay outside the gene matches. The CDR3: CASRKQGAGGTEAFF. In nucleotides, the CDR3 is TGTGCCAGCAGGAAACAGGGGGCCGGGGGCACTGAAGCTTTCTTT.

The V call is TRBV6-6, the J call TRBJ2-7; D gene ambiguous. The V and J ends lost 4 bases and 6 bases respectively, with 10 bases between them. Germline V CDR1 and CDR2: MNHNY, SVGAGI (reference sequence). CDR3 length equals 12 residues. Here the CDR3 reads CASSSSTGEQYF. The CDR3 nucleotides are TGTGCCAGCAGTTCTAGTACTGGCGAGCAGTACTTC.

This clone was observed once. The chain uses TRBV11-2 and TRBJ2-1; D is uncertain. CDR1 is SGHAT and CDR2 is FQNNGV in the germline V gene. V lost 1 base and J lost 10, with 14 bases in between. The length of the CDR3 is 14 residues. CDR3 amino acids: CASSLGLRSREQFF. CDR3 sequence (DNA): TGTGCCAGCAGCTTAGGGTTGCGGAGTCGGGAGCAGTTCTTC.

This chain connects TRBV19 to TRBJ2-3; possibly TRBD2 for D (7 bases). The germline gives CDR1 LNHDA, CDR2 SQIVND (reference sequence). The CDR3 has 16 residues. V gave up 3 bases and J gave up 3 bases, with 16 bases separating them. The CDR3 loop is CASSIPRGGKTDTQYF. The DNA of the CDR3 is TGTGCCAGTAGTATTCCTAGGGGGGGGAAAACAGATACGCAGTATTTT.

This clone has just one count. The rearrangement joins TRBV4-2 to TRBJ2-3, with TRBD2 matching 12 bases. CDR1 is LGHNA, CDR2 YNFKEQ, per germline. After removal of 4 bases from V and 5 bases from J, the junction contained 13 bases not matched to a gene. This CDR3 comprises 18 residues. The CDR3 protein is CASSPSGPSGGGRDTQYF. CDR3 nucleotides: TGTGCCAGCAGCCCCTCCGGGCCTAGCGGGGGGGGAAGAGATACGCAGTATTTT.

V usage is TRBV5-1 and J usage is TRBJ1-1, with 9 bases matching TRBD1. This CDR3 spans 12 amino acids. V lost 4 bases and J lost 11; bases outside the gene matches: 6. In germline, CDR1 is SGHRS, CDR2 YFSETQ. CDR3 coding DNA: TGCGCCAGCAGCCAGGGACAGGGATCGGCTTTCTTT. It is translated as CASSQGQGSAFF.

The DNA for the CDR3 is TGCGCCAGCAGCCAAGATCCTGGACACGATTCACCCCTCCACTTT. Its protein product is CASSQDPGHDSPLHF. This chain links TRBV4-3 with TRBJ1-6, with D possibly matching TRBD1 (5 bases). This CDR3 is built from 15 residues. CDR1 and CDR2 from the germline V gene are LGHNA and YSLEER. Trimming left V 0 bases short and J 8 bases short, with 11 bases between.

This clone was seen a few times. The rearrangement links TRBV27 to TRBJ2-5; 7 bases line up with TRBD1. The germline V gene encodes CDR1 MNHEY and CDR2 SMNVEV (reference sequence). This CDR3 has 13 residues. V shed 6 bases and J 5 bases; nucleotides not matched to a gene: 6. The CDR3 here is CASRLTGVETQYF. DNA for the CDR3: TGTGCCAGCAGGTTAACAGGGGTTGAGACCCAGTACTTC.

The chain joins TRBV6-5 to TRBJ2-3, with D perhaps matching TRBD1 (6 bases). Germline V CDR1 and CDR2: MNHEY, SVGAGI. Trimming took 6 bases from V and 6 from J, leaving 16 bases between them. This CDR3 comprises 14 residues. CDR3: CASRLTGYRDTQYF. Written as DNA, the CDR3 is TGTGCCAGCAGATTAACAGGGTATCGGGATACGCAGTATTTT.

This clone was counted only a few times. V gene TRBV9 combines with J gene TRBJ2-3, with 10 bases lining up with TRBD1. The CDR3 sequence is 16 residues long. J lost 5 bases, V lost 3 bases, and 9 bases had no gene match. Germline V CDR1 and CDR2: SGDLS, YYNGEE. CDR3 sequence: CASSGRQGAGGDTQYF. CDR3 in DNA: TGTGCCAGCAGCGGAAGACAGGGGGCCGGAGGAGATACGCAGTATTTT.